This T cell receptor (beta chain) was profiled in a study of ipilimumab plus nivolumab after autologous stem cell transplantation. Produced via immunoSEQ multiplex PCR; TCRdb's table is partial and in-frame only. In the table there are 15,000 to 20,000 clones, around 81% of which are singletons. CDR3 length: 15 residues. Germline values: CDR1 KGHSH, CDR2 LQKENI. Trimming took 2 bases from V and 11 from J, leaving 16 bases between them. V and J are TRBV18 and TRBJ1-6, with a possible D match to TRBD1 (5 bases). This receptor was obtained from a male donor with diffuse large B-cell lymphoma. Sequenced material: PBMCs, taken in a trial of ipilimumab plus nivolumab as post-transplant consolidation. The CDR3 region has the DNA TGTGCCAGCTCACCAAATGGGGCGGTGAGAACACCCCTCCACTTT. This sequence encodes CASSPNGAVRTPLHF.